This T cell receptor beta chain was identified during a study of blood T cell repertoires in COVID-19. In the study overall: The cDNA or gDNA used as material had been derived from T cells, B-cell-depleted T cells, or PBMCs.

Trimming cost V 1 base and J 10 bases; bases outside gene matches: 3. CDR3 size: 14 residues. CDR1 SGHAT and CDR2 FQNNGV come from the germline V gene. TCRdb's copy holds only in-frame clones and misses some; the assay was immunoSEQ multiplex PCR. Among roughly 230,000 clones listed, approximately 88% were seen once. V gene TRBV11-2 combines with J gene TRBJ1-6; TRBD1 matches at 8 bases. The material sequenced was peripheral blood. The TCR comes from a man aged 35-49 years with acute or convalescent COVID-19. CDR3 sequence reads: CASSLVRTGSPLHF. For the CDR3, the DNA is TGTGCCAGCAGCTTAGTCCGGACAGGGTCACCCCTCCACTTT. Variable domain in full (rest from reference TRBV11-2 and TRBJ1-6): EAGVAQSPRYKIIEKRQSVAFWCNPISGHATLYWYQQILGQGPKLLIQFQNNGVVDDSQLPKDRFSAERLKGVDSTLKIQPAKLEDSAVYLCASSLVRTGSPLHFGNGTRLTVT.